The 7 T cell receptor beta chains listed next were all sequenced from one sample in a study of blood T cell repertoires in COVID-19. Measured with immunoSEQ multiplex PCR; TCRdb has only the in-frame clones, and not every one. The sample lists 45,000 to 60,000 clones; around 90% were seen once. The source material was peripheral blood. The source of these receptors is a man aged 50 to 60 with acute or convalescent COVID-19.

A single count supports this clone. J is TRBJ1-1 and V is TRBV19; weak D call: TRBD1 (5 bases). The CDR3 sequence is 17 residues long. CDR1 is LNHDA, CDR2 SQIVND, per germline (reference sequence). V lost 1 base and J 1 base, leaving 16 bases between the germline ends. The CDR3 coding sequence is TGTGCCAGTAGTATAGCTTTCCCAGGGCCCCAGAACACTGAAGCTTTCTTT. Protein product: CASSIAFPGPQNTEAFF.

Only one count was recorded for this clone. The gene calls are TRBV3-1 (or the pseudogene TRBV3-2) and TRBJ2-7; TRBD2 matches at 7 bases. In germline, CDR1 is LGHDT, CDR2 YNNKEL (reference sequence). The CDR3 has 16 residues. V gave up 8 bases and J gave up 4 bases; unmatched junction bases: 17. The CDR3 sequence is CASGQSGRLFVYEQYF. In DNA form, the CDR3 reads TGTGCCAGCGGACAATCCGGGAGGTTATTCGTATACGAGCAGTACTTC.

This clone has a handful of counts. This chain links TRBV12-5 with TRBJ1-1; D gene uncertain. V dropped 4 bases and J dropped 1 base, with 16 bases sitting between them. The CDR3 is 16 residues long. The germline V gene encodes CDR1 LGHNT and CDR2 FRNRAP. The CDR3 DNA is TGTGCTAGTGGTTCACAAGACCGGAGAAAGAACACTGAAGCTTTCTTT. Residues: CASGSQDRRKNTEAFF.

The chain employs TRBV3-1 (or the pseudogene TRBV3-2) and TRBJ2-3; D is perhaps TRBD2 (5 bases). CDR1 LGHDT and CDR2 YNNKEL come from the germline V gene (reference sequence). This CDR3 comprises 17 residues. With 1 base removed from V and 0 bases from J, the gap between germline ends came to 14 bases. The CDR3 is CASSQGRGVASTDTQYF. DNA for the CDR3: TGTGCCAGCAGCCAAGGTCGTGGGGTAGCGAGCACAGATACGCAGTATTTT.

V is TRBV25-1 and J is TRBJ1-6; unclear D gene. Germline V lookup: CDR1 MGHDK, CDR2 SYGVNS. V gave up 3 bases and J gave up 5 bases, with 8 bases separating them. The CDR3 extends over 14 amino acids. This CDR3 is CASSDPGNNSPLHF. In DNA form, the CDR3 reads TGTGCCAGCAGTGACCCGGGGAATAATTCACCCCTCCACTTT.

The chain links TRBV5-1 to TRBJ2-7; D unresolved. Germline loops: CDR1 SGHRS, CDR2 YFSETQ. The CDR3 is 11 residues long. The ends were cut back, 3 bases at V and 2 bases at J, with 3 bases in the middle. This CDR3 is CASSSTYEQYF. DNA for the CDR3: TGCGCCAGCAGCTCCACCTACGAGCAGTACTTC.

The chain carries TRBV18 and TRBJ2-7; possibly TRBD2 for D (5 bases). V was trimmed by 3 bases and J by 2 bases, leaving 5 bases between them. In germline, CDR1 is KGHSH, CDR2 LQKENI. The CDR3 is 12 residues long. CDR3 in DNA: TGTGCCAGCTCACCGAGGGCCTACGAGCAGTACTTC. Residues: CASSPRAYEQYF. Full variable domain (remainder filled in from reference TRBV18 and TRBJ2-7): NAGVMQNPRHLVRRRGQEARLRCSPMKGHSHVYWYRQLPEEGLKFMVYLQKENIIDESGMPKERFSAEFPKEGPSILRIQQVVRGDSAAYFCASSPRAYEQYFGPGTRLTVT.